The 17 T cell receptor beta chains in this list originate from one sample, sequenced in a study of T cells after yellow fever vaccination. TCRdb reprocessed the 5' RACE reads via MiXCR and lists one record per CDR3 protein. This sample has hundreds of thousands of distinct CDR3 sequences, with approximately 19% found just once. The input for sequencing was PBMCs, taken before the yellow fever booster vaccination. The source of these receptors is a man between 18 and 29 years old who received the YFV17D yellow fever vaccine.

This clonotype was seen only a few times. J is TRBJ1-4 and V is TRBV5-1; a weak D match, TRBD1 (5 bases). The CDR3 extends over 15 amino acids. The germline CDR1 and CDR2 sequences are SGHRS and YFSETQ. The V gene lost 0 bases and the J gene lost 5 bases, with 11 bases spanning the gap. CDR3: CASSLGEAGNEKLFF. CDR3 nucleotides: TGCGCCAGCAGCTTGGGTGAGGCAGGGAATGAAAAACTGTTTTTT.

This clonotype came up a few times. The chain uses TRBV20-1 and TRBJ2-7; D gene ambiguous. The CDR3 has 14 amino acids. Germline V lookup: CDR1 DFQATT, CDR2 SNEGSKA (reference sequence). Between the trimmed V and J ends, which lost 4 bases and 0 bases, there was a span of 13 bases. The CDR3 bases are TGCAGTGCTACGCCTGGGCCCGACTCCTACGAGCAGTACGTC. Encoded protein: CSATPGPDSYEQYV.

The V gene is TRBV20-1, the J gene TRBJ2-7; the D gene is possibly TRBD2 (6 bases). Trimming took off 0 bases at V and 7 bases at J, with 7 bases between the two ends. The CDR3 has 11 residues. The germline gives CDR1 DFQATT, CDR2 SNEGSKA (reference sequence). The CDR3 region is CSAREGREQYV. CDR3 bases: TGCAGTGCTAGAGAAGGGAGGGAGCAGTACGTC.

The V gene is TRBV6-1, the J gene TRBJ1-5, with 10 bases fitting TRBD1. Germline CDR1 MNHNS, CDR2 SASEGT. V was pared by 3 bases and J by 3 bases, with 2 bases of the junction left unmatched. The CDR3 has 15 residues. The CDR3 region is CASSETGGYNQPQHF. In DNA, the CDR3 is TGTGCCAGCAGTGAGACAGGGGGCTACAATCAGCCCCAGCATTTT.

This clonotype occurred a few times. The rearrangement joins TRBV6-2 or TRBV6-3 to TRBJ1-1; 8 bases fit TRBD1. Germline V gene sequence: CDR1 MNHEY, CDR2 SVGEGT. The V segment lost 6 bases and the J segment 3 bases; nucleotides outside the gene matches: 3. This CDR3 has 13 amino acids. The CDR3, as DNA: TGTGCCAGCAGAGTACAGGGGGACACTGAAGCTTTCTTT. Translated: CASRVQGDTEAFF.

The chain combines TRBV5-6 with TRBJ1-1; D not certain. Germline CDR1 is SGHDT and CDR2 is YYEEEE. Trimming took 2 bases from V and 0 from J, leaving 11 bases between them. This CDR3 is built from 15 residues. The CDR3 here is CASSFGQNMNTEAFF. The CDR3, as DNA: TGTGCCAGCAGCTTCGGGCAGAACATGAACACTGAAGCTTTCTTT.

This clonotype was seen a handful of times. This chain uses TRBV7-2 with TRBJ2-1, with TRBD1 matching over 8 bases. J gave up 11 bases and V 3 bases, and 15 bases lay outside the gene matches. Germline assignment: CDR1 SGHTA and CDR2 FQGNSA. The CDR3 length is 16 residues. In DNA, the CDR3 is TGTGCCAGCAGCTTCAGACTTGGGGGACAGGTGAATAAGCAGTTCTTC. Encoded protein: CASSFRLGGQVNKQFF.

For this clonotype: The DNA is omitted, as the CDR3 cannot be located on it reliably, and the CDR3 follows TCRdb's listing. This sequence joins TRBV7-6 and TRBJ1-1. Germline CDR1 SGHVS, CDR2 FNYEAQ. The CDR3 is 14 amino acids in total, end residues counted. The CDR3 region is CASSLVGEGIETFF.

This clonotype has at least ten counts. The V gene is TRBV12-3 or TRBV12-4, the J gene TRBJ1-1, with 9 bases identical to TRBD1. The CDR3 loop spans 14 amino acids. The V segment lost 5 bases and the J segment 5 bases; nucleotides outside the gene matches: 6. This chain's CDR3 is CASSLTTGGTEAFF. The CDR3 DNA reads as TGTGCCAGCAGTCTCACGACAGGGGGGACTGAAGCTTTCTTT.

The chain couples TRBV5-1 to TRBJ2-5; TRBD2 is a possible D gene (5 bases). Trimming shortened V by 4 bases and J by 1 base, and 14 bases separated the two germline ends. Germline lookup yields CDR1 SGHRS and CDR2 YFSETQ. CDR3 length equals 15 residues. CDR3 region: CASSSVDRGQETQYF. CDR3 bases: TGCGCCAGCAGCAGCGTGGACCGGGGCCAAGAGACCCAGTACTTC. Together with reference TRBV5-1 and TRBJ2-5, the CDR3 gives the full variable domain: KAGVTQTPRYLIKTRGQQVTLSCSPISGHRSVSWYQQTPGQGLQFLFEYFSETQRNKGNFPGRFSGRQFSNSRSEMNVSTLELGDSALYLCASSSVDRGQETQYFGPGTRLLVL.

The V gene is TRBV7-2, the J gene TRBJ1-6; D unclear. This CDR3 is built from 12 residues. Germline V gene data show CDR1 as SGHTA and CDR2 as FQGNSA. CDR3 residues: CGTAGNNSPLHF. As DNA, the CDR3 is TGTGGCACTGCGGGAAATAATTCACCCCTCCACTTT.

The chain is built from TRBV5-1 and TRBJ2-5; D is unclear. Looked up from germline, CDR1 is SGHRS and CDR2 is YFSETQ. The CDR3 has 14 amino acids. The ends were cut back, 4 bases at V and 5 bases at J, with 15 bases in the middle. The chain's CDR3 is CASSHYPDEETQYF. CDR3 nucleotide sequence: TGCGCCAGCAGCCATTACCCAGACGAGGAGACCCAGTACTTC.

This clonotype was counted ten times or more. The chain employs TRBV20-1 and TRBJ2-2; the D is unclear. The V gene's germline CDR1 is DFQATT and CDR2 SNEGSKA (reference sequence). Trimming removed 3 bases at V and 7 bases at J, with 6 bases between. This CDR3 contains 11 residues. The DNA of the CDR3 is TGCAGTGCTAGGCAGGACGGGGAGCTGTTTTTT. The encoded protein is CSARQDGELFF.

The chain couples TRBV5-1 to TRBJ1-6, with 9 bases matching TRBD1. From germline, CDR1 is SGHRS and CDR2 YFSETQ. With V trimmed by 4 bases and J by 7 bases, 6 bases remained unmatched. This CDR3 region has 15 residues. The CDR3 reads CASSPGTGINSPLHF. The CDR3 DNA is TGCGCCAGCAGCCCCGGGACAGGGATCAATTCACCCCTCCACTTT.

This clonotype has just a few counts. The chain combines TRBV6-5 with TRBJ2-3, with 7 bases lining up with TRBD2. CDR3 size: 16 residues. Germline V gene data show CDR1 as MNHEY and CDR2 as SVGAGI. Trimming at V came to 0 bases and at J to 5 bases, leaving 8 bases not matched to a gene. Here the CDR3 reads CASSYSPTSPRDTQYF. CDR3 in DNA: TGTGCCAGCAGTTACTCTCCGACTAGCCCAAGAGATACGCAGTATTTT.

This clonotype was picked up a small number of times. CDR3 in amino acids: CASSLDPTGSYNEQFF. Written as DNA, the CDR3 is TGCGCCAGCAGCTTGGACCCCACAGGGTCCTACAATGAGCAGTTCTTC. The chain links TRBV5-1 to TRBJ2-1; D is perhaps TRBD1 (6 bases). Germline V gene data show CDR1 as SGHRS and CDR2 as YFSETQ. The CDR3 extends over 16 amino acids. Trimming pared 0 bases from V and 1 base from J, leaving 11 bases between.

This clonotype was counted only a few times. This chain uses TRBV24-1 with TRBJ2-1; D gene uncertain. CDR1 and CDR2 from the germline V gene are KGHDR and SFDVKD. Trimming took off 5 bases at V and 2 bases at J, with 9 bases between the two ends. There are 14 residues in the CDR3. DNA of the CDR3: TGTGCCACCAGTGGGAGCCCGGCCTACAATGAGCAGTTCTTC. Protein sequence: CATSGSPAYNEQFF.